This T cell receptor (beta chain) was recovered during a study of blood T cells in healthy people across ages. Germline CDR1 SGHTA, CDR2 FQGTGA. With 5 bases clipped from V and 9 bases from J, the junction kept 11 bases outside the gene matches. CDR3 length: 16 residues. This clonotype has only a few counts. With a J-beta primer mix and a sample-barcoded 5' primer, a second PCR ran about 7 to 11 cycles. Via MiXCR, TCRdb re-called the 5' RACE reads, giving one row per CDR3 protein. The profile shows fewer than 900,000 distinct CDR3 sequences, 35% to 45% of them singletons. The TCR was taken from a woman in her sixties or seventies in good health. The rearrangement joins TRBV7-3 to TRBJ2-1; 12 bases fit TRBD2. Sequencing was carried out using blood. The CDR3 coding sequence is TGTGCCAGCAGCCCCCAAACTAGCGGGGGGCGGTCTGAGCAGTTCTTC. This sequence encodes CASSPQTSGGRSEQFF. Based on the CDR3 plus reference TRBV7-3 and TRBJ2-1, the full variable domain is GAGVSQTPSNKVTEKGKYVELRCDPISGHTALYWYRQSLGQGPEFLIYFQGTGAADDSGLPNDRFFAVRPEGSVSTLKIQRTERGDSAVYLCASSPQTSGGRSEQFFGPGTRLTVL.